The next 30 T cell receptor beta chains were all read from a single sample in a study of blood T cell repertoires in COVID-19. Generated by immunoSEQ multiplex PCR, the TCRdb table keeps only in-frame clones and is missing some. This table holds 100,000 to 150,000 clones, about 82% found once. The sequencing sample was made of peripheral blood. Receptors originate from a man in his 60s with active or convalescent COVID-19.

The rearrangement uses TRBV4-2 and TRBJ2-5, with TRBD2 matching 9 bases. The trim removed 0 bases at V and 9 bases at J, leaving 5 bases unmatched. The germline CDR1 and CDR2 sequences are LGHNA and YNFKEQ. This CDR3 has 14 amino acids. The CDR3 reads CASSQDSGGGAQYF. In nucleotides, the CDR3 is TGTGCCAGCAGCCAAGATAGCGGCGGGGGGGCCCAGTACTTC.

The chain combines TRBV6-5 with TRBJ2-1; 7 positions match TRBD1. V was clipped by 7 bases and J by 6 bases; unmatched bases: 9. CDR1 is MNHEY, CDR2 SVGAGI, per germline. The CDR3 totals 14 residues. CDR3 loop: CASITTGAPNEQFF. DNA for the CDR3: TGTGCCAGCATTACTACAGGGGCCCCCAATGAGCAGTTCTTC.

This rearrangement joins TRBV28 to TRBJ1-1; 9 nucleotides match TRBD1. CDR3 length: 14 amino acids. CDR1 is MDHEN and CDR2 is SYDVKM in the germline V gene. V was pared by 2 bases and J by 5 bases, with 3 bases of the junction left unmatched. The CDR3 DNA sequence: TGTGCCAGCAGTTTACCCGGGACAGGGACTGAAGCTTTCTTT. Encoded protein: CASSLPGTGTEAFF.

This chain links TRBV4-3 with TRBJ2-7; tentatively, D is TRBD2 (7 bases). The V gene lost 1 base and the J gene lost 3 bases, with 16 bases spanning the gap. Germline V gives CDR1 LGHNA, CDR2 YSLEER. This CDR3 region has 16 residues. The CDR3 region has the DNA TGCGCCAGCAGCCAAGTAGGGGGGGCCCCTCTCTACGAGCAGTACTTC. Protein: CASSQVGGAPLYEQYF.

The chain carries TRBV18 and TRBJ2-4; unclear D gene. V lost 2 bases and J lost 0, with 5 bases in between. Germline CDR1 reads KGHSH; CDR2 reads LQKENI. The length of the CDR3 is 14 residues. The CDR3 region is CASSPAVAKNIQYF. CDR3 nucleotides: TGTGCCAGCTCACCAGCAGTAGCCAAAAACATTCAGTACTTC. Full variable domain (outside the CDR3, taken from reference TRBV18 and TRBJ2-4): NAGVMQNPRHLVRRRGQEARLRCSPMKGHSHVYWYRQLPEEGLKFMVYLQKENIIDESGMPKERFSAEFPKEGPSILRIQQVVRGDSAAYFCASSPAVAKNIQYFGAGTRLSVL.

The V and J genes are TRBV19 and TRBJ1-2; TRBD1 matches at 7 bases. The CDR3 is made up of 14 amino acids. Trimming at V came to 6 bases and at J to 4 bases, leaving 8 bases not matched to a gene. From germline, CDR1 is LNHDA and CDR2 SQIVND (reference sequence). CDR3 sequence: CASRVGGSFYGYTF. The DNA for the CDR3 is TGTGCCAGTAGGGTAGGGGGCTCTTTCTATGGCTACACCTTC.

The CDR3 protein is CASSLATGGHNYGYTF. The DNA for the CDR3 is TGTGCCAGCAGCTTAGCCACAGGGGGCCATAACTATGGCTACACCTTC. This sequence joins TRBV7-2 and TRBJ1-2; 9 bases map to TRBD1. Germline V lookup: CDR1 SGHTA, CDR2 FQGNSA. J was trimmed by 1 base and V by 0 bases; bases with no gene match: 3. This CDR3 spans 16 amino acids.

The chain carries TRBV4-2 and TRBJ1-1, with 7 bases lining up with TRBD1. With V trimmed by 2 bases and J by 4 bases, 1 base remained unmatched. The CDR3 is made up of 13 amino acids. Germline values: CDR1 LGHNA, CDR2 YNFKEQ. The CDR3 sequence is CASSQSGGTEAFF. CDR3 in DNA: TGTGCCAGCAGCCAATCAGGGGGCACTGAAGCTTTCTTT.

The V and J genes are TRBV6-5 and TRBJ1-1; tentative D call: TRBD1 (5 bases). From germline, CDR1 is MNHEY and CDR2 SVGAGI. The CDR3 is made up of 14 amino acids. Trimming removed 8 bases at V and 1 base at J, with 14 bases between. The DNA of the CDR3 is TGTGCCAGCCTGGAGGGGCCGACGAACACTGAAGCTTTCTTT. This encodes CASLEGPTNTEAFF.

The chain has TRBV18 and TRBJ1-2, with D unclear. V was trimmed by 0 bases and J by 8 bases, leaving 13 bases between them. CDR1 KGHSH and CDR2 LQKENI come from the germline V gene. The CDR3 contains 14 residues. CDR3 DNA sequence: TGTGCCAGCTCACCACCATCCTCCGACGGGGGCTACACCTTC. Translated: CASSPPSSDGGYTF. Based on the CDR3 plus reference TRBV18 and TRBJ1-2, the full variable domain is NAGVMQNPRHLVRRRGQEARLRCSPMKGHSHVYWYRQLPEEGLKFMVYLQKENIIDESGMPKERFSAEFPKEGPSILRIQQVVRGDSAAYFCASSPPSSDGGYTFGSGTRLTVV.

The chain employs TRBV6-2 or TRBV6-3 and TRBJ2-2; D remains unclear. V lost 6 bases, J lost 6 bases, and 8 bases lay in between. The CDR3 length is 12 residues. Germline V gene sequence: CDR1 MNHEY, CDR2 SVGEGT. CDR3 loop: CASSLSPGELFF. The CDR3 nucleotides are TGTGCCAGCAGCCTCTCTCCCGGGGAGCTGTTTTTT.

This chain links TRBV5-1 with TRBJ2-5; the D gene is possibly TRBD2 (8 bases). Trimming took off 4 bases at V and 4 bases at J, with 17 bases between the two ends. This CDR3 is built from 15 residues. From germline, CDR1 is SGHRS and CDR2 YFSETQ. This CDR3 reads CASSPREGAGETQYF. The CDR3 DNA follows: TGCGCCAGCAGCCCTCGGGAGGGGGCTGGAGAGACCCAGTACTTC.

The genes are TRBV7-3 and TRBJ2-2; TRBD2 matches 9 bases. Germline V gene sequence: CDR1 SGHTA, CDR2 FQGTGA. The V and J ends lost 5 bases and 0 bases, in that order; junction bases with no gene match: 10. The CDR3 consists of 18 residues. CDR3 loop: CASSPSGTLAANTGELFF. In DNA form, the CDR3 reads TGTGCCAGCAGCCCTAGCGGGACCCTCGCCGCGAACACCGGGGAGCTGTTTTTT.

J is TRBJ2-1 and V is TRBV6-4, with 7 bases aligning to TRBD2. The CDR3 contains 15 residues. Trimming took 2 bases from V and 7 from J; bases not matched to a gene: 8. The germline CDR1 and CDR2 sequences are MRHNA and SNTAGT. Here the CDR3 DNA reads TGTGCCAGCAGTGACGGAGCGGGATTCATTAATGAGCAGTTCTTC. Translating it yields CASSDGAGFINEQFF.

The chain couples TRBV28 to TRBJ2-5; TRBD2 matches 7 bases. Germline assignment: CDR1 MDHEN and CDR2 SYDVKM. The length of the CDR3 is 13 residues. V lost 4 bases to trimming and J lost 5 bases; unmatched junction nucleotides: 4. The CDR3 protein is CASSSGLRETQYF. As DNA, the CDR3 is TGTGCCAGCAGTTCGGGACTACGGGAGACCCAGTACTTC.

V and J are TRBV24-1 and TRBJ2-5; D ambiguous. Germline CDR1 and CDR2: KGHDR and SFDVKD. Trimming left V 5 bases short and J 5 bases short, with 14 bases between. The CDR3 totals 14 residues. The CDR3 spells CATSASTPGETQYF. The CDR3 nucleotides read TGTGCCACCAGTGCCTCGACTCCTGGGGAGACCCAGTACTTC.

The CDR3 DNA reads as TGTGCCAGCAGCTTCCGACTAGCGGGAGTCAGGAATGAGCAGTTCTTC. Its protein is CASSFRLAGVRNEQFF. The rearrangement uses TRBV7-9 and TRBJ2-1; 12 bases are shared with TRBD2. CDR1 SEHNR and CDR2 FQNEAQ come from the germline V gene (reference sequence). The CDR3 loop spans 16 amino acids. With V trimmed by 3 bases and J by 7 bases, 7 bases remained unmatched.

The chain carries TRBV2 and TRBJ1-2; D is possibly TRBD1 (5 bases). In germline, CDR1 is SNHLY, CDR2 FYNNEI. Trimming left V 4 bases short and J 0 bases short, with 12 bases between. The CDR3 covers 15 residues. The CDR3: CASSAPGTPNYGYTF. The CDR3 bases are TGTGCCAGCAGTGCTCCCGGGACTCCTAACTATGGCTACACCTTC.

J is TRBJ2-1 and V is TRBV9; the D gene is possibly TRBD2 (5 bases). Between the trimmed V and J ends, which lost 0 bases and 7 bases, there was a span of 5 bases. The CDR3 is made up of 12 amino acids. In germline, CDR1 is SGDLS, CDR2 YYNGEE. CDR3 in amino acids: CASSVGENEQFF. The DNA for the CDR3 is TGTGCCAGCAGCGTAGGGGAGAATGAGCAGTTCTTC.

J is TRBJ2-1 and V is TRBV7-2; 7 nucleotides line up with TRBD1. The V and J ends lost 5 bases and 13 bases, in that order; junction bases with no gene match: 17. The germline gives CDR1 SGHTA, CDR2 FQGNSA. The CDR3 runs 15 residues. This CDR3 reads CASSTGTVFVRSQFF. CDR3 DNA: TGTGCCAGCAGCACCGGGACAGTTTTTGTGAGGAGCCAGTTCTTC. The variable domain in full, with the rest retrieved from reference TRBV7-2 and TRBJ2-1, is GAGVSQSPSNKVTEKGKDVELRCDPISGHTALYWYRQSLGQGLEFLIYFQGNSAPDKSGLPSDRFSAERTGGSVSTLTIQRTQQEDSAVYLCASSTGTVFVRSQFFGPGTRLTVL.

V gene TRBV28 combines with J gene TRBJ2-7; a possible D gene is TRBD2 (6 bases). V lost 4 bases to trimming and J lost 0 bases, with 19 bases between them. CDR3 length equals 17 residues. Germline CDR1 MDHEN, CDR2 SYDVKM. For the CDR3, the DNA is TGTGCCAGCAGTTCCCCGTGGAGGCGGGGCAACTCCTACGAGCAGTACTTC. This translates into CASSSPWRRGNSYEQYF. Supplemented by reference TRBV28 and TRBJ2-7, the full variable domain reads DVKVTQSSRYLVKRTGEKVFLECVQDMDHENMFWYRQDPGLGLRLIYFSYDVKMKEKGDIPEGYSVSREKKERFSLILESASTNQTSMYLCASSSPWRRGNSYEQYFGPGTRLTVT.

V and J are TRBV4-3 and TRBJ2-3; 7 nucleotides agree with TRBD2. With 0 bases clipped from V and 0 bases from J, the junction kept 6 bases outside the gene matches. The germline gives CDR1 LGHNA, CDR2 YSLEER. The CDR3 loop spans 17 amino acids. This CDR3 reads CASSQDLRTSSTDTQYF. The CDR3 DNA follows: TGCGCCAGCAGCCAAGATCTTAGGACTAGTAGCACAGATACGCAGTATTTT.

The chain uses TRBV4-1 and TRBJ1-1; 9 bases fit TRBD1. CDR1 and CDR2 (germline): MGHRA, YSYEKL. Unmatched junction bases numbered 5, after V lost 3 bases and J lost 0 bases. The CDR3 is made up of 16 amino acids. CDR3 in amino acids: CASSQGTGLMNTEAFF. In nucleotides, the CDR3 is TGCGCCAGCAGCCAGGGGACAGGGCTCATGAACACTGAAGCTTTCTTT.

This sequence joins TRBV7-2 and TRBJ2-1; 7 positions agree with TRBD2. The CDR3 is made up of 15 amino acids. J lost 5 bases, V lost 0 bases, and 4 bases had no gene match. Germline V gene sequence: CDR1 SGHTA, CDR2 FQGNSA. The CDR3, as DNA: TGTGCCAGCAGCTTAGCGGGGGGGGTCGACAATGAGCAGTTCTTC. Its protein product is CASSLAGGVDNEQFF.

The chain joins TRBV4-3 to TRBJ1-4; a weak D match, TRBD1 (6 bases). Per germline, CDR1 LGHNA and CDR2 YSLEER. V was cut by 0 bases and J by 10 bases, with 21 bases left in between. The CDR3 extends over 17 amino acids. The CDR3 sequence is CASSQDVGGGRGGKLFF. As DNA, the CDR3 is TGCGCCAGCAGCCAAGATGTCGGCGGGGGGCGGGGAGGAAAACTGTTTTTT.

V is TRBV18 and J is TRBJ1-4; a possible D gene is TRBD1 (5 bases). Germline CDR1 reads KGHSH; CDR2 reads LQKENI. The CDR3 runs to 15 residues. V lost 6 bases and J lost 8, with 19 bases in between. The CDR3 protein is CASSETALKGEKLFF. CDR3 DNA sequence: TGTGCCAGCTCGGAAACAGCGCTAAAGGGGGAAAAACTGTTTTTT.

In nucleotides, the CDR3 is TGTGCCACCAGTGACCACCGACAGACCCATGGCTACACCTTC. Amino acid sequence: CATSDHRQTHGYTF. This rearrangement joins TRBV24-1 to TRBJ1-2, with TRBD1 as a possible D gene (5 bases). The V end lost 4 bases, the J end lost 6 bases, and 14 bases lay between the germline ends. The CDR3 loop spans 14 amino acids. The V gene's germline CDR1 is KGHDR and CDR2 SFDVKD.

The chain combines TRBV7-2 with TRBJ1-2; 7 bases line up with TRBD1. Germline trimming cut 5 bases from V and 4 bases from J; bases unmatched to any gene: 10. Germline CDR1 reads SGHTA; CDR2 reads FQGNSA. The CDR3 has 15 residues. CDR3 sequence reads: CASSQQRDSVYGYTF. As DNA, the CDR3 is TGTGCCAGCAGCCAACAACGGGACAGCGTCTATGGCTACACCTTC.

This sequence joins TRBV2 and TRBJ2-1; D might be TRBD2 (6 bases). The V end lost 3 bases, the J end lost 6 bases, and 15 bases lay between the germline ends. The CDR3 consists of 15 residues. Germline V CDR1 and CDR2: SNHLY, FYNNEI. The CDR3 loop reads CASSEGSGAPNEQFF. The CDR3 nucleotides are TGTGCCAGCAGTGAGGGTAGCGGAGCTCCCAATGAGCAGTTCTTC.

CDR3 sequence (DNA): TGCGCCAGCAGCTTGGGACAAGTCTATGGCTACACCTTC. It translates to CASSLGQVYGYTF. The chain has TRBV5-1 and TRBJ1-2, with D hard to call. Germline-derived CDR1 and CDR2 are SGHRS and YFSETQ. There are 13 residues in the CDR3. V was trimmed by 0 bases and J by 4 bases, leaving 7 bases between them.